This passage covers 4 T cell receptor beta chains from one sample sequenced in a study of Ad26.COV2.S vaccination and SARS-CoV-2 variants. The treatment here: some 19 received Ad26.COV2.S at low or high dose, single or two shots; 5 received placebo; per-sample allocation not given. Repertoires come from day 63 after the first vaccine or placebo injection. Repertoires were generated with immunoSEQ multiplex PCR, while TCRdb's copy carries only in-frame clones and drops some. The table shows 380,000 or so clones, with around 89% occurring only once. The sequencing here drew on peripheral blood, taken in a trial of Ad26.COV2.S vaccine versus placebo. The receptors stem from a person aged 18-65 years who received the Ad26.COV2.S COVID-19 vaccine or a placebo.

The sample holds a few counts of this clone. Written as DNA, the CDR3 is TGTGCCAGTAGTATAGACGAGGGTACTGAAGCTTTCTTT. Amino acid sequence: CASSIDEGTEAFF. V is TRBV19 and J is TRBJ1-1; D gene uncertain. The CDR3 has 13 amino acids. Germline values: CDR1 LNHDA, CDR2 SQIVND (reference sequence). V was cut by 0 bases and J by 5 bases, with 7 bases left in between.

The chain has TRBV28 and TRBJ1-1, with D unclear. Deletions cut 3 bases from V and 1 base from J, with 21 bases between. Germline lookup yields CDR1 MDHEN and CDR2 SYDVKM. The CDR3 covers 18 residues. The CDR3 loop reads CASSFEPKLDLANTEAFF. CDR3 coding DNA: TGTGCCAGCAGTTTCGAGCCGAAACTGGATTTGGCGAACACTGAAGCTTTCTTT.

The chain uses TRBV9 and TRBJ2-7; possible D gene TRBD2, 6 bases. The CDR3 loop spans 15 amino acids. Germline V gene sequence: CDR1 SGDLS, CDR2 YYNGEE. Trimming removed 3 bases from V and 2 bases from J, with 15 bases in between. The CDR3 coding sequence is TGTGCCAGCAGCGCCCGCGGGGAGAACACCTACGAGCAGTACTTC. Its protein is CASSARGENTYEQYF.

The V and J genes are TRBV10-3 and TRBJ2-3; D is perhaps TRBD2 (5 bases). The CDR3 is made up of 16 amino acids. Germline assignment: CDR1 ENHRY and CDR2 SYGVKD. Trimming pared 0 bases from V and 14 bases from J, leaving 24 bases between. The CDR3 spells CAISESGRTLFVDMYF. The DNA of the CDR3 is TGTGCCATCAGTGAGTCGGGCCGGACTTTATTCGTGGATATGTATTTT.